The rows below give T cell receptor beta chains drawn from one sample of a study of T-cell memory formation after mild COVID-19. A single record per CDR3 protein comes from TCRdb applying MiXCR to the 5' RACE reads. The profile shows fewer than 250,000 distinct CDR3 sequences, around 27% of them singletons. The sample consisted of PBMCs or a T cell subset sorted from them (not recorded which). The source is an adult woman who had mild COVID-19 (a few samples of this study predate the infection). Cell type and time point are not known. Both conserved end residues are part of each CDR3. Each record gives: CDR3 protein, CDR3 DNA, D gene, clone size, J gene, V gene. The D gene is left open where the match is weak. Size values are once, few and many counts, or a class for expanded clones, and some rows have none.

CDR3: CASSVGGQGSYGYTF
DNA: TGTGCCAGCAGCGTAGGGGGACAGGGATCCTATGGCTACACCTTC
D: TRBD1
size: few
J: TRBJ1-2
V: TRBV9

CDR3: CASSLSLAQETQYF
DNA: TGCGCCAGCAGCTTGTCCCTAGCCCAAGAGACCCAGTACTTC
D: -
size: few
J: TRBJ2-5
V: TRBV5-1

CDR3: CSAPGAGVGQYF
DNA: TGCAGTGCCCCGGGAGCGGGGGTGGGGCAGTACTTC
D: TRBD2
size: many
J: TRBJ2-7
V: TRBV20-1

CDR3: CASSQEGGGSRSSYEQYF
DNA: TGCGCCAGCAGCCAAGAGGGAGGGGGGAGCAGGAGCTCCTACGAGCAGTACTTC
D: -
size: -
J: TRBJ2-7
V: TRBV4-3

CDR3: CSDLGQGSAEAFF
DNA: TGCAGCGATCTCGGACAGGGGAGCGCTGAAGCTTTCTTT
D: TRBD1
size: -
J: TRBJ1-1
V: TRBV29-1

CDR3: CAISSDRVSLTGEQFF
DNA: TGTGCCATCAGTTCGGACCGGGTCTCCCTGACGGGTGAGCAGTTCTTC
D: -
size: few
J: TRBJ2-1
V: TRBV24-1

CDR3: CASSLGKIMNTEAFF
DNA: TGTGCCAGCAGTTTGGGGAAGATTATGAACACTGAAGCTTTCTTT
D: -
size: -
J: TRBJ1-1
V: TRBV12-3/TRBV12-4

CDR3: CSAPGLAGPRAYEQYF
DNA: TGCAGTGCTCCCGGACTAGCGGGCCCTCGGGCCTACGAGCAGTACTTC
D: TRBD2
size: many
J: TRBJ2-7
V: TRBV20-1

CDR3: CASRRTSGILDEQFF
DNA: TGCGCCAGCCGGCGGACTAGCGGGATTCTCGATGAGCAGTTCTTC
D: TRBD2
size: few
J: TRBJ2-1
V: TRBV5-1

CDR3: CATAGAGANVLTF
DNA: TGTGCCACCGCGGGAGCTGGGGCCAACGTCCTGACTTTC
D: TRBD2
size: few
J: TRBJ2-6
V: TRBV24-1

CDR3: CASSLGKRPYNEQFF
DNA: TGTGCCAGCAGCCTAGGGAAACGTCCCTACAATGAGCAGTTCTTC
D: -
size: -
J: TRBJ2-1
V: TRBV27

CDR3: CASSPGTQYNEQFF
DNA: TGTGCCAGCAGTCCCGGGACACAATACAATGAGCAGTTCTTC
D: -
size: -
J: TRBJ2-1
V: TRBV12-3/TRBV12-4

CDR3: CATRSAGGPNNEQFF
DNA: TGTGCCACCAGATCGGCGGGAGGGCCGAACAATGAGCAGTTCTTC
D: TRBD2
size: -
J: TRBJ2-1
V: TRBV24-1

CDR3: CSVGVGQRAEAFF
DNA: TGCAGCGTTGGGGTCGGGCAACGGGCTGAAGCTTTCTTT
D: -
size: -
J: TRBJ1-1
V: TRBV29-1

CDR3: CASSSQTGGNTGELFF
DNA: TGTGCCAGCAGCTCTCAGACGGGGGGCAACACCGGGGAGCTGTTTTTT
D: -
size: few
J: TRBJ2-2
V: TRBV7-8

CDR3: CASSEVYEQYF
DNA: TGCGCCAGCAGTGAGGTCTACGAGCAGTACTTC
D: -
size: -
J: TRBJ2-7
V: TRBV10-2

CDR3: CASSFDWKDPLHF
DNA: TGTGCCAGCAGCTTCGATTGGAAGGATCCCCTCCACTTT
D: -
size: few
J: TRBJ1-6
V: TRBV7-3

CDR3: CASSLDRGRGYTF
DNA: TGCGCCAGCAGCTTGGATAGGGGGCGAGGCTACACCTTC
D: TRBD1
size: few
J: TRBJ1-2
V: TRBV5-1

CDR3: CATSDETAYNEQFF
DNA: TGTGCCACCAGTGACGAGACAGCTTACAATGAGCAGTTCTTC
D: -
size: few
J: TRBJ2-1
V: TRBV24-1